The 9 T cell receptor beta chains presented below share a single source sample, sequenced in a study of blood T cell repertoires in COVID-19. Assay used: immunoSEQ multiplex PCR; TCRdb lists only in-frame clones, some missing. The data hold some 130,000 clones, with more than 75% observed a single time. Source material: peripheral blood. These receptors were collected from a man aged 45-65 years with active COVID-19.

DNA for the CDR3: TGTGCCAGCAGAGGACTAGCGGGAGCCGGGGAGCTGTTTTTT. Translating gives CASRGLAGAGELFF. The chain links TRBV5-4 to TRBJ2-2, with 13 bases matching TRBD2. The V segment lost 5 bases and the J segment 6 bases; nucleotides outside the gene matches: 1. The CDR3 sequence is 14 residues long. Germline CDR1 and CDR2: SGHNT and YYREEE (reference sequence). Together with reference TRBV5-4 and TRBJ2-2, the CDR3 gives the full variable domain: ETGVTQSPTHLIKTRGQQVTLRCSSQSGHNTVSWYQQALGQGPQFIFQYYREEENGRGNFPPRFSGLQFPNYSSELNVNALELDDSALYLCASRGLAGAGELFFGEGSRLTVL.

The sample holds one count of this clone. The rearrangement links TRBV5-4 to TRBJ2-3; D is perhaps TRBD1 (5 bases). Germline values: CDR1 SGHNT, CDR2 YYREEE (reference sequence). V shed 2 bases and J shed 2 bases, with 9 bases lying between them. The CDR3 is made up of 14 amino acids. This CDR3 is CASSFPGYTDTQYF. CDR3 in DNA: TGTGCCAGCAGCTTCCCAGGGTACACAGATACGCAGTATTTT.

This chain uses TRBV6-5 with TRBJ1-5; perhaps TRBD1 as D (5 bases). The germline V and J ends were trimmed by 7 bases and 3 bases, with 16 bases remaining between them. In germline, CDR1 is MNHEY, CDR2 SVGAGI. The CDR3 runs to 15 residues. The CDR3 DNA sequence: TGTGCCAGCAAGCGGGAAGGGGCCAACAATCAGCCCCAGCATTTT. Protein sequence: CASKREGANNQPQHF.

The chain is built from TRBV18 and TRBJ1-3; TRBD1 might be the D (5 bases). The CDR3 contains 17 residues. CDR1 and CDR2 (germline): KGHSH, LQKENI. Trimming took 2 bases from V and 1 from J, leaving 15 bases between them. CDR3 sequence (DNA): TGTGCCAGCTCACCAAATATGGGACTTAAATCTGGAAACACCATATATTTT. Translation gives CASSPNMGLKSGNTIYF.

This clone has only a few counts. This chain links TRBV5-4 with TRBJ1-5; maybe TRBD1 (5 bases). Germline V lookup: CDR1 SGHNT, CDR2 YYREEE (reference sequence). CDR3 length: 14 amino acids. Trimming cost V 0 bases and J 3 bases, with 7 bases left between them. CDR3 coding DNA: TGTGCCAGCAGCTTGGCAGGGTACAATCAGCCCCAGCATTTT. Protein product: CASSLAGYNQPQHF.

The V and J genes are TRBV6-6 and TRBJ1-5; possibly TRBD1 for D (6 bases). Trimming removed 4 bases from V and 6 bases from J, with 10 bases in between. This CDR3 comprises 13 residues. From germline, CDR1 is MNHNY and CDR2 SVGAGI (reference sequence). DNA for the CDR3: TGTGCCAGCAGTTTTGAACAGGGTCAGCCCCAGCATTTT. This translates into CASSFEQGQPQHF.

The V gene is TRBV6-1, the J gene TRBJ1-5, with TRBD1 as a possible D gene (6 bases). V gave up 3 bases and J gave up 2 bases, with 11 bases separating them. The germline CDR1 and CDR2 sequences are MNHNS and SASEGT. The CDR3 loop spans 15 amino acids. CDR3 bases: TGTGCCAGCAGTGAGCAGGGGAGCGGCAATCAGCCCCAGCATTTT. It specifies CASSEQGSGNQPQHF.

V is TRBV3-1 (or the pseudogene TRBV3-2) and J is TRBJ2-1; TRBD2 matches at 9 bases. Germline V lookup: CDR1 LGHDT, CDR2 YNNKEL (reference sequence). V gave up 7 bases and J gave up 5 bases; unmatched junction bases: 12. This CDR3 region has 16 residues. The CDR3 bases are TGTGCCAGCACCAATGAGGGACTAGCATTTCACAATGAGCAGTTCTTC. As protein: CASTNEGLAFHNEQFF.

The CDR3 here is CASSSGPSGYEQYF. The CDR3 DNA is TGTGCCAGCAGTTCCGGCCCCAGCGGGTACGAGCAGTACTTC. J is TRBJ2-7 and V is TRBV6-2 or TRBV6-3, with a weak D call TRBD2 (6 bases). The V end lost 4 bases, the J end lost 4 bases, and 14 bases lay between the germline ends. CDR3 length: 14 amino acids. The germline V gene encodes CDR1 MNHEY and CDR2 SVGEGT.